This TCR beta chain is drawn from a study of radiotherapy plus CTLA-4 blockade in lung cancer. On the study more broadly: Among patients, roughly 17% showed objective responses, and roughly 31% had disease control.

Generated by immunoSEQ multiplex PCR, the TCRdb table keeps only in-frame clones and is missing some. Of about 45,000 clones in the sample, approximately 62% were seen once. Patients in the study, people with chemo-refractory metastatic non-small-cell lung cancer, received focal radiation plus ipilimumab CTLA-4 blockade. This CDR3 comprises 17 residues. Trimming removed 3 bases from V and 2 bases from J; junction bases left unmatched: 10. Germline values: CDR1 MDHEN, CDR2 SYDVKM. The count of this clone is one. This specimen consisted of peripheral blood, obtained from a patient treated with radiotherapy plus ipilimumab. The receptor was derived from a human donor with non-small cell lung cancer who had a partial response to radiotherapy plus ipilimumab. This sequence joins TRBV28 and TRBJ2-1, with TRBD2 matching over 7 bases. CDR3 sequence reads: CASSFPLAEATYNEQFF. The CDR3 bases are TGTGCCAGCAGTTTCCCCCTAGCGGAGGCGACCTACAATGAGCAGTTCTTC.